The sequence of this T cell receptor beta chain was determined in a study of control samples from healthy donors and cancer patients. The repertoire was sequenced with immunoSEQ multiplex PCR; TCRdb's copy has only in-frame clones and lacks some. The sample consists of around 99,000 clones, 80% to 90% of them appearing once. The CDR3 is 14 amino acids. Germline V gene lookup returns CDR1 GTSNPN and CDR2 SVGIG (reference sequence). The V end lost 5 bases, the J end lost 2 bases, and 13 bases lay between the germline ends. This sequence was found in a woman aged 45-60 years in good health. The chain recombines TRBV30 with TRBJ2-1; perhaps TRBD2 as D (5 bases). The sample was blood. This CDR3 reads CAWAPLGTYNEQFF. The CDR3 DNA follows: TGTGCCTGGGCTCCCCTCGGGACCTACAATGAGCAGTTCTTC.